These 17 T cell receptor beta chains were all obtained from the same sample, sequenced in a study of T cell responses to AZD1222 COVID-19 vaccine. Method: immunoSEQ multiplex PCR; TCRdb's copy keeps in-frame clones and lacks some. This sample has 180,000 or so clones, with 85% to 90% found just once. Sequencing was performed on peripheral blood, taken on day 0 of AZD1222 vaccination. These receptor sequences come from an adult in good health.

The genes are TRBV7-2 and TRBJ1-3; 8 positions match TRBD1. The V gene's germline CDR1 is SGHTA and CDR2 FQGNSA. J gave up 2 bases and V 5 bases, and 8 bases lay outside the gene matches. This CDR3 region has 16 residues. CDR3 protein: CASSPRQGSTGNTIYF. CDR3 coding DNA: TGTGCCAGCAGCCCACGACAGGGGAGTACTGGAAACACCATATATTTT.

The V call is TRBV25-1, the J call TRBJ1-1, with TRBD1 as a possible D gene (6 bases). CDR1 is MGHDK and CDR2 is SYGVNS in the germline V gene. The V and J ends lost 1 base and 1 base respectively, with 7 bases between them. The length of the CDR3 is 14 residues. Written as DNA, the CDR3 is TGTGCCAGCAGTGAATGGGGACAGAACACTGAAGCTTTCTTT. This encodes CASSEWGQNTEAFF. Together with reference TRBV25-1 and TRBJ1-1, the CDR3 gives the full variable domain: EADIYQTPRYLVIGTGKKITLECSQTMGHDKMYWYQQDPGMELHLIHYSYGVNSTEKGDLSSESTVSRIRTEHFPLTLESARPSHTSQYLCASSEWGQNTEAFFGQGTRLTVV.

The chain combines TRBV6-2 or TRBV6-3 with TRBJ2-1; D call uncertain. The CDR3 consists of 11 residues. Trimming took off 5 bases at V and 10 bases at J, with 9 bases between the two ends. Germline CDR1 is MNHEY and CDR2 is SVGEGT. The chain's CDR3 is CASSRLDEQFF. The CDR3 region has the DNA TGTGCCAGCAGTAGACTCGACGAGCAGTTCTTC.

Here the CDR3 reads CSVATTGSYEQYF. The CDR3 DNA follows: TGCAGCGTTGCAACCACAGGGTCCTACGAGCAGTACTTC. This chain joins TRBV29-1 and TRBJ2-7, with D possibly matching TRBD1 (6 bases). Germline V gene data show CDR1 as SQVTM and CDR2 as ANQGSEA. The CDR3 covers 13 residues. V lost 4 bases and J lost 1, with 11 bases in between.

V gene TRBV7-9 combines with J gene TRBJ1-3; 7 bases agree with TRBD1. The CDR3 covers 16 residues. V lost 2 bases to trimming and J lost 0 bases; unmatched junction nucleotides: 4. Germline assignment: CDR1 SEHNR and CDR2 FQNEAQ (reference sequence). The CDR3 DNA follows: TGTGCCAGCAGCTTATCAACAGGGGTCTCTGGAAACACCATATATTTT. Protein product: CASSLSTGVSGNTIYF.

The chain is built from TRBV5-1 and TRBJ2-1; the D gene is possibly TRBD2 (6 bases). This CDR3 comprises 14 residues. The germline V and J ends were trimmed by 0 bases and 5 bases, with 9 bases remaining between them. Per the germline V gene, CDR1 is SGHRS and CDR2 is YFSETQ. As DNA, the CDR3 is TGCGCCAGCAGCTTGGGGGACTTCAACAATGAGCAGTTCTTC. Its protein product is CASSLGDFNNEQFF.

The rearrangement joins TRBV19 to TRBJ1-5, with D perhaps TRBD1 (5 bases). The V gene lost 3 bases and the J gene lost 3 bases, with 12 bases spanning the gap. The germline V gene has CDR1 LNHDA and CDR2 SQIVND (reference sequence). The CDR3 is made up of 15 amino acids. CDR3 protein: CASSMQGLDNQPQHF. As DNA, the CDR3 is TGTGCCAGTAGTATGCAGGGATTAGACAATCAGCCCCAGCATTTT.

V gene TRBV9 combines with J gene TRBJ1-1; D is undetermined. CDR3 length: 13 residues. Trimming removed 4 bases at V and 4 bases at J, with 11 bases between. CDR1 and CDR2 from the germline V gene are SGDLS and YYNGEE. The CDR3 DNA is TGTGCCAGCAGCCAAGAGACGTTCACTGAAGCTTTCTTT. It translates to CASSQETFTEAFF.

The J gene is TRBJ1-2, the V gene TRBV27; 8 nucleotides align to TRBD1. The CDR3 extends over 16 amino acids. The germline V gene encodes CDR1 MNHEY and CDR2 SMNVEV (reference sequence). The V segment lost 5 bases and the J segment 1 base; nucleotides outside the gene matches: 9. In DNA, the CDR3 is TGTGCCAGCAGTCTCCGGGACAGGAAAGATAACTATGGCTACACCTTC. Translation gives CASSLRDRKDNYGYTF.

This clone came up a few times. The chain joins TRBV5-5 to TRBJ1-6; TRBD1 aligns across 7 bases. Germline lookup yields CDR1 SGHKS and CDR2 YYEKEE (reference sequence). V shed 6 bases and J 6 bases; nucleotides not matched to a gene: 9. The CDR3 loop spans 15 amino acids. The DNA for the CDR3 is TGTGCCAGCACCCCAGGGGGTGTGGGTAATTCACCCCTCCACTTT. It encodes CASTPGGVGNSPLHF.

The V and J genes are TRBV3-1 (or the pseudogene TRBV3-2) and TRBJ2-5, with D uncertain. Trimming left V 5 bases short and J 2 bases short, with 9 bases between. This CDR3 is 13 amino acids long. CDR1 is LGHDT, CDR2 YNNKEL, per germline (reference sequence). The CDR3: CASSSGPQETQYF. The CDR3 DNA sequence: TGTGCCAGCAGCTCAGGACCTCAAGAGACCCAGTACTTC.

J is TRBJ1-6 and V is TRBV2, with TRBD1 matching 8 bases. The CDR3 is 15 amino acids. Germline V gene lookup returns CDR1 SNHLY and CDR2 FYNNEI. The V gene end was trimmed by 8 bases and the J gene end by 9 bases; junction bases not matched to a gene: 12. CDR3 region: CASGTGQGILSPLHF. CDR3 in DNA: TGTGCCAGCGGTACTGGACAGGGAATACTTTCACCCCTCCACTTT.

The rearrangement uses TRBV30 and TRBJ2-3; TRBD2 is a possible D gene (6 bases). In germline, CDR1 is GTSNPN, CDR2 SVGIG (reference sequence). V lost 3 bases and J lost 1, with 8 bases in between. This CDR3 comprises 13 residues. The DNA of the CDR3 is TGTGCCTGGAGCGGGGGTGGCACAGATACGCAGTATTTT. It codes for CAWSGGGTDTQYF.

The CDR3 sequence is CAWNRELYNSPLHF. Written as DNA, the CDR3 is TGTGCCTGGAACAGGGAACTCTATAATTCACCCCTCCACTTT. This chain joins TRBV30 and TRBJ1-6, with a possible D match to TRBD1 (6 bases). This CDR3 is 14 amino acids long. Looked up from germline, CDR1 is GTSNPN and CDR2 is SVGIG (reference sequence). V dropped 4 bases and J dropped 3 bases, with 10 bases sitting between them.

The CDR3 coding sequence is TGTGCCACAGCAGGGTCGTATGGCTACACCTTC. It translates to CATAGSYGYTF. The rearrangement uses TRBV24-1 and TRBJ1-2; D is perhaps TRBD1 (5 bases). The CDR3 is made up of 11 amino acids. The V gene's germline CDR1 is KGHDR and CDR2 SFDVKD. V lost 10 bases, J lost 5 bases, and 10 bases lay in between.

The V and J genes are TRBV7-3 and TRBJ2-5; perhaps TRBD2 as D (6 bases). This CDR3 comprises 15 residues. The germline V gene has CDR1 SGHTA and CDR2 FQGTGA. V was pared by 4 bases and J by 7 bases, with 19 bases between. The DNA of the CDR3 is TGTGCCAGCAGCTCCAGTGTCGGGACCGGGGGGACCCAGTACTTC. This gives the protein CASSSSVGTGGTQYF.

The chain links TRBV5-4 to TRBJ2-3; possibly TRBD1 for D (6 bases). Trimming left V 5 bases short and J 2 bases short, with 15 bases between. The CDR3 has 15 amino acids. CDR1 is SGHNT, CDR2 YYREEE, per germline (reference sequence). The CDR3 nucleotides read TGTGCCAGCAGAGGGGGTACCAGTCCCACAGATACGCAGTATTTT. Translation: CASRGGTSPTDTQYF.